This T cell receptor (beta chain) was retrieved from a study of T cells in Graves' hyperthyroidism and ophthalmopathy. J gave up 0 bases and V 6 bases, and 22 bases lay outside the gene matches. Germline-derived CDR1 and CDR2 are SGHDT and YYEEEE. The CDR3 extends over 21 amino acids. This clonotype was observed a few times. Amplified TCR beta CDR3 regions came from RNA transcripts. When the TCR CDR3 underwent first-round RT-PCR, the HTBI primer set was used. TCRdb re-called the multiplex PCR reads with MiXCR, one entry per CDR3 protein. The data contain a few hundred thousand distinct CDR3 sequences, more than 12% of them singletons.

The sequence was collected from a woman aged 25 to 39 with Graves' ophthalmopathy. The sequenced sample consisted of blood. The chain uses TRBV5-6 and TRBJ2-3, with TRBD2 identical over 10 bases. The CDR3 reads CASTGTGGLSGGASSTDTQYF. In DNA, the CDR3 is TGTGCCAGCACCGGGACTGGAGGGCTAAGCGGGGGGGCCTCTAGCACAGATACGCAGTATTTT.